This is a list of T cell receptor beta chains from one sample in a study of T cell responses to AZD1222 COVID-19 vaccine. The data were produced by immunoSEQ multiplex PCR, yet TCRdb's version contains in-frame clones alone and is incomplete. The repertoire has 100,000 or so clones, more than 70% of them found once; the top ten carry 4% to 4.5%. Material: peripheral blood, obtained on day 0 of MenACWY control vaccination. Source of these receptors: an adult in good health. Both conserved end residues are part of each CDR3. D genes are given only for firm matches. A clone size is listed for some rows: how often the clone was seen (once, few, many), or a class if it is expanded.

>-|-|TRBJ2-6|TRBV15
TGTGCCACCAGCAGGGGGCAGATCGCCTTAGCTTCTGGGGCCAACGTCCTGACTTTC
CATSRGQIALASGANVLTF
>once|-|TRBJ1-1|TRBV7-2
TGTGCCAGCAGCCGACGGACAGACACTGAAGCTTTCTTT
CASSRRTDTEAFF
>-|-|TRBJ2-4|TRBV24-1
TGTGCCACCAGTGATCACAGATTTATTCAGTACTTC
CATSDHRFIQYF
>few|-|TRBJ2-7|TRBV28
TGTGCCAGCAGTTTATTGGAGCGCGAGCAGTACTTC
CASSLLEREQYF
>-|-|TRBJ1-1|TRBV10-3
TGTGCCATCACCCCCAGGATGAACACTGAAGCTTTCTTT
CAITPRMNTEAFF
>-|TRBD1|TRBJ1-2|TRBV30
TGTGCCAGACAGGGGGACGGCTACACCTTC
CARQGDGYTF
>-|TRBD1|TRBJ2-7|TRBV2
TGTGCCAGCAGGCCCGGGACAGACGAGCAGTACTTC
CASRPGTDEQYF
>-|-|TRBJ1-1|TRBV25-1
TGTGCCAGCACCTATACCGGACAGACTGAAGCTTTCTTT
CASTYTGQTEAFF
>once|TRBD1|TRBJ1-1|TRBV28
TGTGCCAGCAGTTTCTTTGACAGGGGAGCTTTCTTT
CASSFFDRGAFF
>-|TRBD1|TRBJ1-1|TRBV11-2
TGTGCCAGCAGCCAAACGGGACAGGGCACAGCTTTCTTT
CASSQTGQGTAFF
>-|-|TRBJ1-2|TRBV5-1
TGCGCCAGCAGCCTCCGACAGGATGGCTACACCTTC
CASSLRQDGYTF
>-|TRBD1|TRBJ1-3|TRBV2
TGTGCCAGTTACAGGGGAAGCTCTGGAAACACCATATATTTT
CASYRGSSGNTIYF
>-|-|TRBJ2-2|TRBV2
TGTGCCTCAACAGGGTCCGGGGAGCTGTTTTTT
CASTGSGELFF
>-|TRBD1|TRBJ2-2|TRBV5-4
TGTGCCAGCAGCTTAACGGGACAGGGTAGTACCGGGGAGCTGTTTTTT
CASSLTGQGSTGELFF
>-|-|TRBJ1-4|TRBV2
TGTGCCAGCAGTGTGGTAAGGGATGAAAAACTGTTTTTT
CASSVVRDEKLFF
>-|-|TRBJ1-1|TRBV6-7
TGTGCCAGCAGTTACTCGATGACAGAGAACACTGAAGCTTTCTTT
CASSYSMTENTEAFF
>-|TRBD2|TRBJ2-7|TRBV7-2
TGTGCCAGCAGCTCCAGCGGGGGGAGCTCCTACGAGCAGTACTTC
CASSSSGGSSYEQYF
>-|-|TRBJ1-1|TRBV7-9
TGTGCCAGCAGCTTAGGATCCAGCACTGAAGCTTTCTTT
CASSLGSSTEAFF
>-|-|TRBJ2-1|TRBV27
TGTGCCAGCAGTTTTGAGGGCGGTGAGCAGTTCTTC
CASSFEGGEQFF
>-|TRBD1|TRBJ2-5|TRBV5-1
TGCGCCAGCAGCCCGGGACAGGGGTGGACCCAGTACTTC
CASSPGQGWTQYF
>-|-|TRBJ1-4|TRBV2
TGTGCCAGCACCAAGGGGGGGCAGGAACTGTTTTTT
CASTKGGQELFF
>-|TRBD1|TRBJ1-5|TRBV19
TGTGCCAGTAGGACGGGACAGGCGATCCCATCTTCCAATCAGCCCCAGCATTTT
CASRTGQAIPSSNQPQHF
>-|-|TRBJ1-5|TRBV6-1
TGTGCCAGCAGTGCTGCCGGGGGGGCCAGTAGCAATCAGCCCCAGCATTTT
CASSAAGGASSNQPQHF
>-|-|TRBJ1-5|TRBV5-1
TGCGCCAGCAGCTTGACCCCAACAGCGGGTCAGCCCCAGCATTTT
CASSLTPTAGQPQHF
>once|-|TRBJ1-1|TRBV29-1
TGCAGCATTCCGGGACTGGCGAACACTGAAGCTTTCTTT
CSIPGLANTEAFF
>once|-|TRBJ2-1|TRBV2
TGTGCCAGCAGTGAAGCTAGGTATGAGCAGTTCTTC
CASSEARYEQFF
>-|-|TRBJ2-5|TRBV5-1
TGCGCCAGCAGCTTGACGGGGGCCGGGGAGACCCAGTACTTC
CASSLTGAGETQYF
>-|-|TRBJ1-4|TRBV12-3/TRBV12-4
TGTGCCAGCGGTGAGGGAACTGAAAAACTGTTTTTT
CASGEGTEKLFF
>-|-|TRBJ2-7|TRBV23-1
TGCGCCAGCAGTCTCCCAGGGCGGTCCTACGAGCAGTACTTC
CASSLPGRSYEQYF
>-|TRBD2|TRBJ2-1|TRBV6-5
TGTGCCAGCAGTTACTTACGACTAGCGAGAATGAATGAGCAGTTCTTC
CASSYLRLARMNEQFF
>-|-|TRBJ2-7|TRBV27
TGTGCCAGCAGCGACTGGCGGACTCCCCCCTACGAGCAGTACTTC
CASSDWRTPPYEQYF
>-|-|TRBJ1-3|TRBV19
TGTGCCAGTAGTACCGACAGCCTCTCTGGAAACACCATATATTTT
CASSTDSLSGNTIYF
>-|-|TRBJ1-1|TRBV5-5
TGTGCCAGCAGCTCTAGGCAGAGCTCCACTGAAGCTTTCTTT
CASSSRQSSTEAFF
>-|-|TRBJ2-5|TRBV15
TGTGCCACCAGCAGAGATTTGCGGCAAGAGACCCAGTACTTC
CATSRDLRQETQYF
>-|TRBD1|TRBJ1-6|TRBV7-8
TGTGCCAGCAGCCCCGACAGGGCCGGCTCACCCCTCCACTTT
CASSPDRAGSPLHF
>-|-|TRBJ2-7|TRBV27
TGTGCCAGCAGTCCCTCAGGGATATCCTACGAGCAGTACTTC
CASSPSGISYEQYF
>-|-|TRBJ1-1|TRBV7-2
TGTGCCAGCAGATTGGGACGGTATGACACTGAAGCTTTCTTT
CASRLGRYDTEAFF
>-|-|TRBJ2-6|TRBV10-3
TGTGCCATCAGTGAGTCGAAGGGGCTTTCTGGGGCCAACGTCCTGACTTTC
CAISESKGLSGANVLTF
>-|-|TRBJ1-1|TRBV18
TGTGCCAGCTCACCACCTACGAGGAACACTGAAGCTTTCTTT
CASSPPTRNTEAFF
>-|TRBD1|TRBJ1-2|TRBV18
TGTGCCAGCTCACCAGGTACAGGGGGCGTCTATGGCTACACCTTC
CASSPGTGGVYGYTF
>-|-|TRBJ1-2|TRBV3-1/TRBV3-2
TGTGCCAGCAGCCCGAATCCTGGAGGGGTAGGCTACACCTTC
CASSPNPGGVGYTF
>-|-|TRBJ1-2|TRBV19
TGTGCCAGTAGTATAGTTCGAGGGCATCAAACAGCGATCCACTATGGCTACACCTTC
CASSIVRGHQTAIHYGYTF
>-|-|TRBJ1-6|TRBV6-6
TGTGCCAGCCGAGCCTATAATTCACCCCTCCACTTT
CASRAYNSPLHF
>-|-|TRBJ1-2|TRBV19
TGTGCCAGTAGTATAGGTCCAGGGCGGAGCGACACCTTC
CASSIGPGRSDTF
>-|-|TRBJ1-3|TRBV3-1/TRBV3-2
TGTGCCAGCAGCCAAGTTATGGGCTCTGGAAACACCATATATTTT
CASSQVMGSGNTIYF
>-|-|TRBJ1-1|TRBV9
TGTGCCAGCAGCGTGATGCAGAGCACTGAAGCTTTCTTT
CASSVMQSTEAFF
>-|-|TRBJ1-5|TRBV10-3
TGTGCCATCAGAGACAACGACAATCAGCCCCAGCATTTT
CAIRDNDNQPQHF
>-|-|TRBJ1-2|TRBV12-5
TGTGCTAGTGGTTTGGTACAAGGAGGTTTGCATGGCTACACCTTC
CASGLVQGGLHGYTF
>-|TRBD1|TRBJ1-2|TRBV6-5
TGTGCCAGCAGTTACGAGGTGACAGGGAGGGGCTACACCTTC
CASSYEVTGRGYTF
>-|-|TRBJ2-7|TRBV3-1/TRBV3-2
TGTGCCAGCAGCCAAGGTCAGGGATGGACCGAGCAGTACTTC
CASSQGQGWTEQYF
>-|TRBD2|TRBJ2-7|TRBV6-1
TGTGCCAGCAGTGTAGCGGGAGTCGTCTACGAGCAGTACTTC
CASSVAGVVYEQYF
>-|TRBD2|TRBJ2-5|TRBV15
TGTGCCGCCGGACTAGCGGGACCTGAGACCCAGTACTTC
CAAGLAGPETQYF
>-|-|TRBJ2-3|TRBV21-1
TGTGCCAGCAGCAAAGGCAGGGAAGATACGCAGTATTTT
CASSKGREDTQYF
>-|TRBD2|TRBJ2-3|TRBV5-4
TGTGCCAGCAGGGAGGGACTAGAGGTCACAGATACGCAGTATTTT
CASREGLEVTDTQYF
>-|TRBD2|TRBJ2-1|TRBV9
TGTGCCAGCAGCGCCTGGAGCAGCGGGAGCCGTTACAATGAGCAGTTCTTC
CASSAWSSGSRYNEQFF
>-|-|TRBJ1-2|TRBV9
TGTGCCAGCAGCGTAGGGCAGGGGACCTATGGCTACACCTTC
CASSVGQGTYGYTF
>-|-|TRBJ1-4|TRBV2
TGTGCCAGCAGTATTTTAGAGCTTGCTAATGAAAAACTGTTTTTT
CASSILELANEKLFF